Shown below are 16 T cell receptor beta chains from a single sample sequenced in a study of cytotoxic CD8 clonotypes in ibrutinib-treated CLL. Assay used: immunoSEQ multiplex PCR; TCRdb lists only in-frame clones, some missing. The data contain about 140,000 clones, 75% to 95% of them seen just once; the ten biggest clones take up about a tenth. The sample in question was PBMCs, obtained after 12 months of ibrutinib treatment. The source is a human donor with chronic lymphocytic leukemia.

This clone showed up just once. The rearrangement links TRBV18 to TRBJ2-2; no firm D call. The CDR3 extends over 13 amino acids. V lost 1 base, J lost 6 bases, and 6 bases lay in between. Per the germline V gene, CDR1 is KGHSH and CDR2 is LQKENI. CDR3 protein: CASSPRGAGELFF. In DNA form, the CDR3 reads TGTGCCAGCTCACCACGTGGGGCCGGGGAGCTGTTTTTT. Using reference TRBV18 and TRBJ2-2 for the parts outside the CDR3, the full variable domain is NAGVMQNPRHLVRRRGQEARLRCSPMKGHSHVYWYRQLPEEGLKFMVYLQKENIIDESGMPKERFSAEFPKEGPSILRIQQVVRGDSAAYFCASSPRGAGELFFGEGSRLTVL.

V gene TRBV19 combines with J gene TRBJ1-4, with D possibly being TRBD1 (6 bases). The CDR3 loop spans 14 amino acids. Looked up from germline, CDR1 is LNHDA and CDR2 is SQIVND (reference sequence). V shed 10 bases and J shed 1 base, with 13 bases lying between them. The CDR3 nucleotides read TGTGCCACCCACCCCAGGGGAACTAATGAAAAACTGTTTTTT. Amino acids: CATHPRGTNEKLFF.

In nucleotides, the CDR3 is TGTGCCAGTAGTTATATCGGAATGAACACTGAAGCTTTCTTT. Protein sequence: CASSYIGMNTEAFF. The chain joins TRBV19 to TRBJ1-1, with D unresolved. Trimming cost V 5 bases and J 0 bases, with 10 bases left between them. The CDR3 totals 14 residues. Looked up from germline, CDR1 is LNHDA and CDR2 is SQIVND (reference sequence).

The chain couples TRBV30 to TRBJ2-2; TRBD2 aligns across 9 bases. Looked up from germline, CDR1 is GTSNPN and CDR2 is SVGIG (reference sequence). With V trimmed by 5 bases and J by 6 bases, 16 bases remained unmatched. The CDR3 spans 17 residues. The CDR3 here is CAWVRFASGKGAGELFF. The CDR3, as DNA: TGTGCCTGGGTTAGGTTCGCTAGCGGGAAGGGGGCCGGGGAGCTGTTTTTT.

The DNA of the CDR3 is TGCGCCAGCAGCTTGGGTGACTCCTTAGATACGCAGTATTTT. It yields the protein CASSLGDSLDTQYF. This chain uses TRBV5-1 with TRBJ2-3; unclear D gene. Deletions cut 0 bases from V and 5 bases from J, with 10 bases between. The CDR3 is 14 residues long. The V gene's germline CDR1 is SGHRS and CDR2 YFSETQ.

The rearrangement links TRBV29-1 to TRBJ1-1; D is possibly TRBD1 (5 bases). The CDR3 loop spans 13 amino acids. The germline CDR1 and CDR2 sequences are SQVTM and ANQGSEA. V lost 2 bases and J lost 3, with 10 bases in between. CDR3: CSVESGWDTEAFF. CDR3 nucleotide sequence: TGCAGCGTTGAATCAGGGTGGGACACTGAAGCTTTCTTT.

The chain has TRBV5-1 and TRBJ2-7, with 10 bases aligning to TRBD2. The germline gives CDR1 SGHRS, CDR2 YFSETQ. J was trimmed by 3 bases and V by 1 base; bases with no gene match: 10. CDR3 length: 17 amino acids. The CDR3 protein is CASSLHFGTSVSYEQYF. The CDR3 DNA follows: TGCGCCAGCAGCTTGCATTTCGGGACTAGCGTCAGCTACGAGCAGTACTTC.

V and J are TRBV7-9 and TRBJ1-1, with unresolved D. V dropped 5 bases and J dropped 2 bases, with 9 bases sitting between them. The CDR3 covers 13 residues. Per germline, CDR1 SEHNR and CDR2 FQNEAQ (reference sequence). CDR3 bases: TGTGCCAGCAGCGAGACGGCCAACACTGAAGCTTTCTTT. It translates to CASSETANTEAFF.

The chain employs TRBV7-9 and TRBJ1-1; D perhaps matches TRBD1 (5 bases). Germline values: CDR1 SEHNR, CDR2 FQNEAQ (reference sequence). Trimming left V 5 bases short and J 6 bases short, with 19 bases between. The length of the CDR3 is 15 residues. CDR3 sequence: CASSPGRLGVAEAFF. The CDR3 nucleotides are TGTGCCAGCAGCCCGGGGCGCCTAGGGGTTGCTGAAGCTTTCTTT. Using reference TRBV7-9 and TRBJ1-1 for the parts outside the CDR3, the full variable domain is DTGVSQNPRHKITKRGQNVTFRCDPISEHNRLYWYRQTLGQGPEFLTYFQNEAQLEKSRLLSDRFSAERPKGSFSTLEIQRTEQGDSAMYLCASSPGRLGVAEAFFGQGTRLTVV.

The gene calls are TRBV6-5 and TRBJ1-5, with D possibly TRBD1 on 6 matching bases. Germline V gene lookup returns CDR1 MNHEY and CDR2 SVGAGI. The CDR3 spans 14 residues. Trimming shortened V by 5 bases and J by 3 bases, and 11 bases separated the two germline ends. CDR3 coding DNA: TGTGCCAGCAGTCCAGACAGGCACAATCAGCCCCAGCATTTT. This translates into CASSPDRHNQPQHF.

This chain connects TRBV10-1 to TRBJ2-1; 7 nucleotides align to TRBD2. J was trimmed by 10 bases and V by 7 bases; bases with no gene match: 10. The CDR3 totals 13 residues. In germline, CDR1 is WNHNN, CDR2 SYGVQD (reference sequence). CDR3 DNA sequence: TGCGCCAGCAACTCCGGGACTACCCGAGAGCAGTTCTTC. This encodes CASNSGTTREQFF.

This chain joins TRBV27 and TRBJ2-3, with D maybe TRBD1 (6 bases). Trimming pared 3 bases from V and 6 bases from J, leaving 16 bases between. The CDR3 has 15 amino acids. Germline lookup yields CDR1 MNHEY and CDR2 SMNVEV (reference sequence). The CDR3 region is CASSFRQATADTQYF. Written as DNA, the CDR3 is TGTGCCAGCAGTTTCCGACAGGCCACCGCGGATACGCAGTATTTT.

This rearrangement joins TRBV30 to TRBJ2-6; weak D call: TRBD2 (6 bases). The CDR3 length is 14 residues. Germline V CDR1 and CDR2: GTSNPN, SVGIG (reference sequence). Trimming left V 5 bases short and J 1 base short, with 9 bases between. The CDR3 DNA is TGTGCCTGGCTGGCGGGGTCTGGGGCCAACGTCCTGACTTTC. This encodes CAWLAGSGANVLTF.

The rearrangement joins TRBV7-2 to TRBJ2-7, with 7 bases that match TRBD1. This CDR3 is 13 amino acids long. V lost 3 bases, J lost 7 bases, and 6 bases stayed unmatched. Germline-derived CDR1 and CDR2 are SGHTA and FQGNSA. CDR3: CASSFGQVREQYF. The CDR3 DNA follows: TGTGCCAGCAGCTTTGGACAGGTACGGGAGCAGTACTTC.

The chain recombines TRBV11-2 with TRBJ2-2; D is uncertain. CDR1 is SGHAT and CDR2 is FQNNGV in the germline V gene. The length of the CDR3 is 14 residues. The V and J ends lost 4 bases and 5 bases respectively, with 11 bases between them. The CDR3 DNA is TGTGCCAGCAGCTCCGCGGTCGGGACCGGGGAGCTGTTTTTT. This sequence encodes CASSSAVGTGELFF.

The chain carries TRBV28 and TRBJ2-3; D unresolved. V was trimmed by 4 bases and J by 2 bases, leaving 10 bases between them. Germline CDR1 and CDR2: MDHEN and SYDVKM. The CDR3 spans 14 residues. CDR3: CASSSTVVTDTQYF. The CDR3 region has the DNA TGTGCCAGCAGTTCCACCGTGGTCACAGATACGCAGTATTTT.